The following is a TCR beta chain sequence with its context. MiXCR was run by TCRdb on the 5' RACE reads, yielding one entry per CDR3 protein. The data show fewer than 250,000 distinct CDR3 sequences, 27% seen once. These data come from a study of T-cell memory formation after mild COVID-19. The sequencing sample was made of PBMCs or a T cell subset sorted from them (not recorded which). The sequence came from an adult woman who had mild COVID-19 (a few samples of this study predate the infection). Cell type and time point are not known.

As DNA, the CDR3 is TGTGCCAGCAGCCAGTGGGACTCGCCAGAGAGCGACATTCAGTACTTC. Translating gives CASSQWDSPESDIQYF. The genes are TRBV3-1 and TRBJ2-4, with D perhaps TRBD2 (6 bases). Germline V gene lookup returns CDR1 LGHDT and CDR2 YNNKEL (reference sequence). This CDR3 has 16 residues. The V end was cut by 3 bases, the J end by 8 bases, with 20 bases between. Together with reference TRBV3-1 and TRBJ2-4, the CDR3 gives the full variable domain: DTAVSQTPKYLVTQMGNDKSIKCEQNLGHDTMYWYKQDSKKFLKIMFSYNNKELIINETVPNRFSPKSPDKAHLNLHINSLELGDSAVYFCASSQWDSPESDIQYFGAGTRLSVL.